This is a list of T cell receptor beta chains from one sample in a study of shared clonotypes between healthy human individuals. Produced via immunoSEQ multiplex PCR; TCRdb's table is partial and in-frame only. The repertoire holds fewer than 1.6 million clones, with 98% as singletons. Sequencing input: naive CD4+ T cells sorted from blood. Receptor source: a man aged 25-45 years in good health. Both conserved end residues are part of each CDR3. A D gene is named only where the DNA matches it firmly. Not all rows give a size; the values are once, few, many and, for expanded clones, a class.

j_gene | d_gene | abundance | v_gene | CDR3nt | CDR3aa
TRBJ2-7 | - | once | TRBV7-3 | TGTGCCAGCAGCCTTTTCGGCAGCCAAACCTACGAGCAGTACTTC | CASSLFGSQTYEQYF
TRBJ1-1 | TRBD1 | - | TRBV15 | TGTGCCACCAAAAGCTACAGGGGAGACACTGAAGCTTTCTTT | CATKSYRGDTEAFF
TRBJ1-1 | - | - | TRBV11-2 | TGTGCCAGCAGCTCAGGGGCGAGCTTTACGCTTAGAACTGAAGCTTTCTTT | CASSSGASFTLRTEAFF
TRBJ2-5 | - | - | TRBV6-6 | TGTGCCAGCAGTTACTCTGAGACCCAGTACTTC | CASSYSETQYF
TRBJ2-7 | - | - | TRBV19 | TGTGCCAGTAGTATAGGAGGGGTCGAGCAGTACTTC | CASSIGGVEQYF
TRBJ2-5 | TRBD1 | once | TRBV7-3 | TGTGCCAGCAGCGAAGGACAGGCAGGGGAGACCCAGTACTTC | CASSEGQAGETQYF
TRBJ2-1 | TRBD2 | - | TRBV27 | TGTGCCAGCAGTCCCCGGACTAGCGGGAGGGAGGGTGAGCAGTTCTTC | CASSPRTSGREGEQFF
TRBJ2-3 | - | - | TRBV4-3 | TGCGCCAGCAGCCAAGCCTCACTAGTTTCGGATACGCAGTATTTT | CASSQASLVSDTQYF
TRBJ2-6 | - | - | TRBV18 | TGTGCCAGCTCCCTCACCTCTGGGGCCAACGTCCTGACTTTC | CASSLTSGANVLTF
TRBJ2-1 | TRBD2 | - | TRBV5-4 | TGTGCCAGCAGCTCAGGACTAGCGGAATACAATGAGCAGTTCTTC | CASSSGLAEYNEQFF
TRBJ2-7 | - | - | TRBV13 | TGTGCCAGCAGCCTCCAGTACGAGCAGTACTTC | CASSLQYEQYF
TRBJ2-5 | TRBD2 | - | TRBV5-1 | TGCGCCAGCAGCTTGGTCATTCCACGGATGGGCGGGGGTTCCCAAGAGACCCAGTACTTC | CASSLVIPRMGGGSQETQYF
TRBJ2-7 | TRBD2 | - | TRBV10-3 | TGTGCCATCAGTGAGCTTCTGGGCGGGAGGGCCGAGCAGTACTTC | CAISELLGGRAEQYF
TRBJ2-2 | - | - | TRBV7-6 | TGTGCCAGCAGCTTAGCGTTAGGACATCCGGCCGGGGAGCTGTTTTTT | CASSLALGHPAGELFF
TRBJ1-4 | TRBD1 | - | TRBV7-9 | TGTGCCAGCAGCCTACAGGGGGCAGAACTGTTTTTT | CASSLQGAELFF
TRBJ1-5 | TRBD1 | - | TRBV10-3 | TGTGCCATCAGTGAGTTGGGACAGGGTAATCAGCCCCAGCATTTT | CAISELGQGNQPQHF
TRBJ2-7 | TRBD1 | - | TRBV7-2 | TGTGCCAGCAGCTTGGACATAGGGACAGGGGCCTACGAGCAGTACTTC | CASSLDIGTGAYEQYF
TRBJ1-1 | - | - | TRBV7-8 | TGTGCCAGCAGCTTAAAACAGGGAGACACTGAAGCTTTCTTT | CASSLKQGDTEAFF
TRBJ2-7 | - | - | TRBV6-6 | TGTGCCAGCAGTTATACGGGAGCCCCCTCAGAGGAGCAGTACTTC | CASSYTGAPSEEQYF
TRBJ2-7 | - | - | TRBV10-2 | TGCGCCAGCAGCGCCCCCGGGCGACTACTCTACGAGCAGTACTTC | CASSAPGRLLYEQYF
TRBJ2-2 | - | - | TRBV5-1 | TGCGCCAGCAGCTTGGCCCATAAGAACACCGGGGAGCTGTTTTTT | CASSLAHKNTGELFF
TRBJ2-1 | - | - | TRBV4-1 | TGCGCCAGCAGCCAAGAACGCCGGGACAACAACAATGAGCAGTTCTTC | CASSQERRDNNNEQFF
TRBJ2-3 | - | - | TRBV9 | TGTGCCAGCAGCGCCCCGGGACGGGGCACAGATACGCAGTATTTT | CASSAPGRGTDTQYF
TRBJ2-1 | - | - | TRBV11-3 | TGTGCCAGCAGCTTGGGCTGCGAGTTCTTC | CASSLGCEFF
TRBJ2-5 | - | once | TRBV2 | TGTGCCAGCAGGAACAGGGCGGAGACCCAGTACTTC | CASRNRAETQYF
TRBJ1-1 | TRBD1 | - | TRBV5-1 | TGCGCCAGCAGCTTATCGGGACAGGGGGCTTCTGAAGCTTTCTTT | CASSLSGQGASEAFF
TRBJ2-3 | - | - | TRBV5-6 | TGTGCCAGCAGCCCCCGCAAGAGCCGCACAGATACGCAGTATTTT | CASSPRKSRTDTQYF
TRBJ2-7 | - | - | TRBV19 | TGTGCCAGTAGTCATCGGCCGTGGCAGTACTTC | CASSHRPWQYF
TRBJ2-7 | - | - | TRBV9 | TGTGCCAGCAGCGTAAACTCTTTGGCATCGGGGGAGCAGTACTTC | CASSVNSLASGEQYF
TRBJ1-3 | - | - | TRBV7-9 | TGTGCCAGCAGATTGAGATCCGGAAACACCATATATTTT | CASRLRSGNTIYF
TRBJ2-1 | TRBD1 | - | TRBV11-2 | TGTGCCAGTTTCGGGACAGTCAAAGATGAGCAGTTCTTC | CASFGTVKDEQFF
TRBJ2-3 | - | - | TRBV11-2 | TGTGCCAGCAGCCGCGGGGTCACAGATACGCAGTATTTT | CASSRGVTDTQYF
TRBJ2-3 | - | - | TRBV2 | TGTGCCAGCAGTCTCCGACTCGAAGGCCTCACAGATACGCAGTATTTT | CASSLRLEGLTDTQYF
TRBJ2-3 | - | - | TRBV7-8 | TGTGCCAGCAGCTTTATCGGAGATACGCAGTATTTT | CASSFIGDTQYF
TRBJ2-3 | - | - | TRBV5-4 | TGTGCCAGCAGCCGGACAGTAGATACGCAGTATTTT | CASSRTVDTQYF
TRBJ2-2 | TRBD1 | - | TRBV9 | TGTGCCAGCAGCGTACTAACGGGACAGCTCACCGGGGAGCTGTTTTTT | CASSVLTGQLTGELFF
TRBJ2-3 | - | - | TRBV25-1 | TGTGCCAGCAAACGCGGGGCAGATACGCAGTATTTT | CASKRGADTQYF
TRBJ1-3 | - | - | TRBV6-1 | TGTGCCAGCAACCATGGCAGGGGTCTCGGAAACACCATATATTTT | CASNHGRGLGNTIYF
TRBJ2-1 | - | - | TRBV4-1 | TGCGCCAGCAGCCAAGTAGGGAATGAGCAGTTCTTC | CASSQVGNEQFF
TRBJ2-3 | - | - | TRBV2 | TGTGCCAGCATATGGGCTAGCGCCCCAGGGTCATATGGCACAGATACGCAGTATTTT | CASIWASAPGSYGTDTQYF
TRBJ2-4 | TRBD1 | - | TRBV4-1 | TGCGCCAGCAGCCGACAGGGGGCGGACATTCAGTACTTC | CASSRQGADIQYF
TRBJ2-1 | TRBD2 | - | TRBV14 | TGTGCCAGCAGCCCATGGACTAGCGACAATGAGCAGTTCTTC | CASSPWTSDNEQFF
TRBJ2-1 | TRBD2 | - | TRBV29-1 | TGCAGCGTTGGGCGGGGACTAGCGGGAGGGCTCTACAATGAGCAGTTCTTC | CSVGRGLAGGLYNEQFF
TRBJ2-1 | - | - | TRBV5-1 | TGCGCCAGCAGCGTGGACAGTGGCCACAATGAGCAGTTCTTC | CASSVDSGHNEQFF
TRBJ2-3 | TRBD2 | - | TRBV4-2 | TGTGCCAGCGGGCTAGCGGGAGGCAGCACAACTACGCAGTATTTT | CASGLAGGSTTTQYF